This T cell receptor (beta chain) was found in a study of metastatic and nonmetastatic thyroid tumors (dated by TCRdb to 2018 to 2020). Describing the broader study: For patients with malignant and with benign thyroid disease, the researchers compared repertoires between peripheral blood samples and tumor or nodule tissue samples. Study-wide conclusions, independent of this receptor: TCR beta diversity was reported as significantly higher in malignant tumors than in benign nodules, in both blood and tumor samples.

This clone was found many times. Its antigen remains undetermined. No clone much larger than this one lies a single base away; base qualities are absent. The CDR3 goes from the cysteine to the phenylalanine over 14 residues. Of the read, only the CDR3 DNA is kept; its 42 bases are in frame from base 1. Per the germline V gene, MNHEY is the CDR1 and SVGAGI is the CDR2. V loses 0 bases, J loses 4 bases, and the germline ends lie 9 bases apart. No treatment had been received by any patient before thyroid surgery. Patient clinical samples collected from about 2011 to 2018 were retrospectively analysed using T-cell receptor beta sequencing. Library preparation used PCR. TCRdb records Illumina HiSeq 4000 as the sequencer. High-throughput sequencing was used to profile the TCR beta-chain CDR3 region of every patient. The authors' pipeline ran thus. Drawing on CDR3 differences between clinicopathological groups, the researchers built a classifier meant to tell apart patients with distant-metastatic papillary thyroid cancer. To measure repertoire diversity the researchers used the Shannon index, while the Morisita-Horn index served to gauge how similar the tumor and blood repertoires were. The raw public reads went through TCRdb reprocessing: fastp at Q25, MiXCR clone calling, in-frame beta chains kept. TCRdb, rather than the study authors, made the V and J calls. In all, the sample holds tens of thousands of clones, and about 4.1% of those were seen once. Roughly a fifth of the sample is held by the ten biggest clonotypes.

The receptor's source is a female donor with papillary thyroid cancer or a benign thyroid nodule (not recorded which). Some clones in this sample may be carry-over from other donors' samples. The sequence is built from TRBV6-5 and TRBJ2-5, and the D gene may be TRBD1, 6 bases matching. The specimen sequenced was blood. In nucleotide form, the sequence is TGTGCCAGCAGTTACTCGCCCAGGGGAGAGACCCAGTACTTC. This sequence encodes CASSYSPRGETQYF.